These 9 T cell receptor beta chains share one sample of origin, sequenced in a study of tumor-infiltrating lymphocytes in primary liver carcinoma. In addition to blood RNA drawn from unsorted whole blood, germline DNA was extracted. Starting material of around 490 ng total RNA yielded TCR beta cDNA via a constant-region primer. Three nested multiplex PCR rounds, a slightly modified ARM-PCR method, built the TCR beta libraries. Both of the initial two PCR rounds ran for around 9 cycles and employed TRBV1-TRBV30 forward primers alongside a C-beta reverse primer. TCRdb analysed the multiplex PCR reads with MiXCR anew, one entry per CDR3 protein. Seen here are 330,000 or so distinct CDR3 sequences, around 60% observed once, and the top ten hold roughly 6.5%. Sequenced: peripheral blood. Receptors originate from a man in his forties with primary liver carcinoma and hepatitis B virus infection.

To note about this clonotype: This could be a read error, since a much larger clone is one nucleotide away. Without the conserved terminal phenylalanine or tryptophan, this CDR3 likely stems from a read error. The chain links TRBV4-1 to TRBJ1-1, with D uncertain. The CDR3 spans 15 residues. Germline values: CDR1 MGHRA, CDR2 YSYEKL. Trimming pared 0 bases from V and 0 bases from J, leaving 8 bases between. The CDR3 DNA follows: TGCGCCAGCAGCCAAGAAGAAGGCCTGAACACTGAAGCTTTCCTT. This codes for CASSQEEGLNTEAFL.

The chain carries TRBV6-5 and TRBJ1-5; no clear D. The germline CDR1 and CDR2 sequences are MNHEY and SVGAGI. This CDR3 spans 15 amino acids. The V gene lost 0 bases and the J gene lost 1 base, with 7 bases spanning the gap. Written as DNA, the CDR3 is TGTGCCAGCAGTTACTCTCCCAACAGCAATCAGCCCCAGCATTTT. Protein product: CASSYSPNSNQPQHF.

This clonotype was seen a single time. At one end the junction does not follow the germline gene, possibly because of a read error. The V and J genes are TRBV11-2 and TRBJ2-3, with 8 bases identical to TRBD2. Germline V gives CDR1 SGHAT, CDR2 FQNNGV. The CDR3 sequence is 14 residues long. The CDR3 region is CASSSSGGTDTHYF. Here the CDR3 DNA reads TGTGCCAGCAGCTCAAGCGGGGGAACAGATACGCACTATTTT.

The rearrangement uses TRBV13 and TRBJ2-5, with D uncertain. Germline-derived CDR1 and CDR2 are PRHDT and FYEKMQ (reference sequence). The CDR3 totals 13 residues. V was pared by 5 bases and J by 5 bases, with 12 bases between. CDR3 residues: CASSPPLGETQYF. DNA for the CDR3: TGTGCCAGCAGCCCCCCCCTCGGTGAGACCCAGTACTTC.

Concerning this clonotype itself: A junction boundary mismatches the germline segment, possibly from a read error. The V call is TRBV29-1, the J call TRBJ1-1; no definite D call. The CDR3 has 13 residues. Germline V CDR1 and CDR2: SQVTM, ANQGSEA. CDR3 region: CRVGRVGGTEASF. CDR3 bases: TGCAGAGTCGGGAGGGTCGGTGGCACTGAAGCTTCCTTT. The whole variable domain, remainder taken from reference TRBV29-1 and TRBJ1-1, is SAVISQKPSRDICQRGTSLTIQCQVDSQVTMMFWYRQQPGQSLTLIATANQGSEATYESGFVIDKFPISRPNLTFSTLTVSNMSPEDSSIYLCRVGRVGGTEASFGQGTRLTVV.

This clonotype came up many times. The rearrangement uses TRBV6-5 and TRBJ2-1; 10 bases agree with TRBD2. The CDR3 length is 14 residues. After removal of 4 bases from V and 8 bases from J, the junction contained 5 bases not matched to a gene. Germline V gene data show CDR1 as MNHEY and CDR2 as SVGAGI. As DNA, the CDR3 is TGTGCCAGCAGTTTTCAAGCGGGAGGGGATGAGCAGTTCTTC. Its translation is CASSFQAGGDEQFF.

About this clonotype: A clone one base away is much larger, so this may be a read error. V is TRBV4-2 and J is TRBJ1-2; D is ambiguous. Trimming left V 2 bases short and J 0 bases short, with 10 bases between. Per the germline V gene, CDR1 is LGHNA and CDR2 is YNFKEQ. This CDR3 comprises 15 residues. CDR3 DNA sequence: TGTGCCAGCAGCCAACAGGTAGACGCTAACTATGGCTACACCTTC. It encodes CASSQQVDANYGYTF.

With respect to this clonotype: A read error may explain this, as a much larger clone is one base away. This chain uses TRBV12-3 or TRBV12-4 with TRBJ1-1, with D possibly matching TRBD1 (6 bases). This CDR3 is 17 amino acids long. Trimming stripped 4 bases from V and 1 base from J, with 19 bases between. The CDR3 DNA reads as TGTGCCAGCAGTTCACGATGGAGGGGGGGCACGAACACTGAAGCTTTCTTT. Its translation is CASSSRWRGGTNTEAFF.

A word on this clonotype: With a much larger clone just one base away, this may be a read error. V and J are TRBV6-2 or TRBV6-3 and TRBJ2-1; D is unclear. Germline loops: CDR1 MNHEY, CDR2 SVGEGT. Between the trimmed V and J ends, which lost 6 bases and 7 bases, there was a span of 16 bases. There are 14 residues in the CDR3. CDR3 DNA: TGTGCCAGCAGCAACCGACATGGGGTGAATGAGCAGTTCTTC. Protein sequence: CASSNRHGVNEQFF.